This TCR beta chain was found in a study of OX40 agonist ivuxolimab in advanced cancers. The wider study: Patients in dose escalation had liver, melanoma, kidney or head and neck cancers. A male proportion of 82.7% was recorded, with mean age around 55 years and range roughly 23 to 79.

The CDR3 spans 15 residues. V lost 3 bases to trimming and J lost 0 bases, with 11 bases between them. Germline V gene lookup returns CDR1 SGDLS and CDR2 YYNGEE. Sequencing was performed with immunoSEQ multiplex PCR; in TCRdb, only in-frame clones are kept and a portion is missing. The profile shows approximately 74,000 clones, 90% to 95% of them singletons. The sequence came from an adult with an advanced solid tumor such as melanoma, head and neck, liver or kidney cancer. The sequencing used CD4+ or CD8+ T cells sorted from blood, collected in a trial of the OX40 agonist ivuxolimab. This rearrangement joins TRBV9 to TRBJ2-3; possible D gene TRBD2, 5 bases. CDR3 bases: TGTGCCAGCAGCGGTGCCGGGATAAGCACAGATACGCAGTATTTT. Its protein is CASSGAGISTDTQYF.